These 5 T cell receptor beta chains originate from one sample sequenced in a study of cytomegalovirus exposure and HLA in healthy donors. 13 Jbeta primers and 60 Vbeta primers were used for the PCR. Sequenced by immunoSEQ multiplex PCR; TCRdb stores in-frame clones only, minus some. This sample has approximately 160,000 clones, with over 75% found just once. Input material: PBMCs. All receptors come from a woman aged 30 to 39 in good health and CMV-seronegative.

The CDR3 nucleotides read TGTGCCAGCAGGCCCAACAGGGGGCAAGAGACCCAGTACTTC. It codes for CASRPNRGQETQYF. The rearrangement uses TRBV27 and TRBJ2-5, with 8 positions matching TRBD1. Germline lookup yields CDR1 MNHEY and CDR2 SMNVEV (reference sequence). Trimming cost V 6 bases and J 2 bases; bases outside gene matches: 5. The CDR3 is made up of 14 amino acids.

V gene TRBV7-9 combines with J gene TRBJ2-7; TRBD1 aligns across 9 bases. Germline-derived CDR1 and CDR2 are SEHNR and FQNEAQ (reference sequence). Losses at the gene ends were 3 bases for V and 3 bases for J; bases not matched to a gene: 12. The CDR3 totals 17 residues. CDR3 coding DNA: TGTGCCAGCAGCTTCTCAAGTTCTGGGACAGGGATCTACGAGCAGTACTTC. Amino acid sequence: CASSFSSSGTGIYEQYF.

V gene TRBV2 combines with J gene TRBJ2-7; possible D gene TRBD1, 5 bases. The CDR3 sequence is 12 residues long. V dropped 6 bases and J dropped 2 bases, with 8 bases sitting between them. In germline, CDR1 is SNHLY, CDR2 FYNNEI. The CDR3 region has the DNA TGTGCCAGCAGCCGGACACCCTACGAGCAGTACTTC. The encoded protein is CASSRTPYEQYF.

The rearrangement joins TRBV7-2 to TRBJ1-2; D not resolved. The CDR3 consists of 14 residues. V was shortened by 1 base and J by 4 bases, with 10 bases between the two germline ends. Per the germline V gene, CDR1 is SGHTA and CDR2 is FQGNSA. DNA of the CDR3: TGTGCCAGCAGCTTAGGAACAGTCGTCTATGGCTACACCTTC. It is translated as CASSLGTVVYGYTF.

The chain carries TRBV11-2 and TRBJ1-1; 11 bases line up with TRBD1. The CDR3 has 14 amino acids. Germline values: CDR1 SGHAT, CDR2 FQNNGV. V dropped 11 bases and J dropped 0; count of bases not matched to a gene: 5. Here the CDR3 reads CAGGQGGMNTEAFF. CDR3 sequence (DNA): TGTGCCGGGGGACAGGGGGGGATGAACACTGAAGCTTTCTTT.